This passage covers 26 T cell receptor beta chains from one sample sequenced in a study of response to subunit inactivated influenza vaccine. TCRdb re-called the RT-PCR reads with MiXCR, one entry per CDR3 protein. The sample yields 150,000 to 200,000 distinct CDR3 sequences, more than 10% seen once. The same sample was also studied in work on T cells expressing NK-cell markers. That study reports: UMIs were included in TCR beta cDNA generated by 5'RACE template switching.

Sequenced material: CD8+ T cells sorted from PBMCs, taken about 13 days after vaccination. All receptors derive from a man in his fifties who received an inactivated influenza vaccine.

J is TRBJ2-7 and V is TRBV4-1; D not certain. The V gene lost 4 bases and the J gene lost 3 bases, with 10 bases spanning the gap. Germline CDR1 reads MGHRA; CDR2 reads YSYEKL. The CDR3 covers 13 residues. The CDR3 loop reads CASSRQTGYEQYF. CDR3 DNA: TGCGCCAGCAGCCGGCAGACTGGCTACGAGCAGTACTTC.

This clonotype was counted a few times. The genes are TRBV6-2 or TRBV6-3 and TRBJ2-1, with D hard to call. This CDR3 spans 14 amino acids. V was clipped by 0 bases and J by 7 bases, with 10 bases between them. Looked up from germline, CDR1 is MNHEY and CDR2 is SVGEGT. The CDR3 loop reads CASSYSSTGNEQFF. Written as DNA, the CDR3 is TGTGCCAGCAGTTACTCGAGTACCGGGAATGAGCAGTTCTTC.

The gene calls are TRBV20-1 and TRBJ2-5, with 7 positions matching TRBD2. The germline CDR1 and CDR2 sequences are DFQATT and SNEGSKA (reference sequence). The CDR3 has 12 residues. The ends lost 2 bases at V and 3 bases at J; junction bases unmatched: 0. CDR3 residues: CSARLAEETQYF. DNA of the CDR3: TGCAGTGCTAGACTAGCGGAAGAGACCCAGTACTTC.

This clonotype occurred many times. The genes are TRBV4-3 and TRBJ2-3; D remains unclear. Deletions cut 3 bases from V and 1 base from J, with 14 bases between. Germline V gives CDR1 LGHNA, CDR2 YSLEER. This CDR3 region has 16 residues. The CDR3 here is CASSQDLIWGTDTQYF. The DNA of the CDR3 is TGCGCCAGCAGCCAGGATTTAATATGGGGCACAGATACGCAGTATTTT.

The chain joins TRBV28 to TRBJ2-7, with TRBD1 matching over 7 bases. The ends lost 3 bases at V and 4 bases at J; junction bases unmatched: 9. CDR1 and CDR2 (germline): MDHEN, SYDVKM. The CDR3 runs to 15 residues. Here the CDR3 reads CASSLAGTVVYEQYF. In DNA, the CDR3 is TGTGCCAGCAGTTTGGCCGGGACAGTTGTTTACGAGCAGTACTTC.

The gene calls are TRBV12-3 or TRBV12-4 and TRBJ2-4; TRBD1 matches at 12 bases. The J segment lost 15 bases and the V segment lost 1 base, leaving 4 bases of the junction unmatched. This CDR3 comprises 13 residues. As DNA, the CDR3 is TGTGCCAGCAGTTTAGGGGGACAGGGGGCGGGGTACTTC. Translating gives CASSLGGQGAGYF.

The genes are TRBV6-5 and TRBJ1-4; the D gene is possibly TRBD1 (5 bases). The germline V gene encodes CDR1 MNHEY and CDR2 SVGAGI. The germline V and J ends were trimmed by 4 bases and 7 bases, with 13 bases remaining between them. CDR3 length equals 14 residues. The CDR3 region is CASSSYQGSEKLFF. Here the CDR3 DNA reads TGTGCCAGCAGTTCCTACCAGGGAAGTGAAAAACTGTTTTTT.

The rearrangement links TRBV6-5 to TRBJ1-1; D not certain. Germline lookup yields CDR1 MNHEY and CDR2 SVGAGI. The CDR3 extends over 15 amino acids. Trimming pared 5 bases from V and 1 base from J, leaving 14 bases between. The chain's CDR3 is CASSNGPPPNTEAFF. The CDR3 DNA reads TGTGCCAGCAGTAACGGTCCTCCACCGAACACTGAAGCTTTCTTT.

This clonotype was detected a few times. V gene TRBV4-1 combines with J gene TRBJ1-1; no firm D call. V was clipped by 4 bases and J by 5 bases, with 17 bases between them. CDR1 and CDR2 from the germline V gene are MGHRA and YSYEKL. The CDR3 has 15 amino acids. The CDR3 sequence is CASSLKQSSSTEAFF. As DNA, the CDR3 is TGCGCCAGCAGCCTAAAACAAAGCTCGAGTACTGAAGCTTTCTTT.

The sample holds many counts of this clonotype. The chain employs TRBV7-9 and TRBJ2-4, with 7 bases lining up with TRBD1. Germline trimming cut 4 bases from V and 16 bases from J; bases unmatched to any gene: 7. This CDR3 region has 11 residues. Germline assignment: CDR1 SEHNR and CDR2 FQNEAQ (reference sequence). The CDR3 reads CASSSGQSTYF. The DNA for the CDR3 is TGTGCCAGCAGCTCGGGACAGAGTACATACTTC.

The chain combines TRBV7-2 with TRBJ2-2, with TRBD2 identical over 11 bases. The CDR3 extends over 16 amino acids. CDR1 and CDR2 from the germline V gene are SGHTA and FQGNSA. The junction had 1 base not matched to a gene; V was cut back by 1 base and J by 3 bases. The chain's CDR3 is CASSLGTSGYTGELFF. The CDR3 region has the DNA TGTGCCAGCAGCTTAGGGACTAGCGGGTACACCGGGGAGCTGTTTTTT.

The rearrangement uses TRBV9 and TRBJ2-1; D call uncertain. Trimming cost V 2 bases and J 4 bases, with 10 bases left between them. Germline values: CDR1 SGDLS, CDR2 YYNGEE. The CDR3 is made up of 14 amino acids. CDR3 loop: CASSVAEAYNEQFF. CDR3 in DNA: TGTGCCAGCAGCGTGGCTGAAGCTTACAATGAGCAGTTCTTC. The whole variable domain, filled in from reference TRBV9 and TRBJ2-1, reads DSGVTQTPKHLITATGQRVTLRCSPRSGDLSVYWYQQSLDQGLQFLIQYYNGEERAKGNILERFSAQQFPDLHSELNLSSLELGDSALYFCASSVAEAYNEQFFGPGTRLTVL.

There are a few counts of this clonotype. The rearrangement links TRBV20-1 to TRBJ2-1, with 7 bases lining up with TRBD2. The J segment lost 4 bases and the V segment lost 0 bases, leaving 6 bases of the junction unmatched. The CDR3 has 15 amino acids. CDR1 and CDR2 from the germline V gene are DFQATT and SNEGSKA (reference sequence). DNA for the CDR3: TGCAGTGCTAGAGATCCAGCGGGGCAATACAATGAGCAGTTCTTC. It codes for CSARDPAGQYNEQFF.

V usage is TRBV28 and J usage is TRBJ2-7, with a weak D call TRBD2 (7 bases). Trimming took off 10 bases at V and 2 bases at J, with 12 bases between the two ends. There are 12 residues in the CDR3. Germline loops: CDR1 MDHEN, CDR2 SYDVKM. DNA of the CDR3: TGTGCCACCAAGGGGGGGACCTACGAGCAGTACTTC. Translation gives CATKGGTYEQYF.

The chain uses TRBV11-2 and TRBJ2-5; the D is unclear. Between the trimmed V and J ends, which lost 2 bases and 6 bases, there was a span of 13 bases. The CDR3 is made up of 14 amino acids. CDR1 is SGHAT, CDR2 FQNNGV, per germline. The CDR3 loop is CASSLYPGEKTQYF. The CDR3 DNA follows: TGTGCCAGCAGCTTATACCCGGGTGAGAAGACCCAGTACTTC. The full variable domain, rest sourced from reference TRBV11-2 and TRBJ2-5, is EAGVAQSPRYKIIEKRQSVAFWCNPISGHATLYWYQQILGQGPKLLIQFQNNGVVDDSQLPKDRFSAERLKGVDSTLKIQPAKLEDSAVYLCASSLYPGEKTQYFGPGTRLLVL.

The J gene is TRBJ1-1, the V gene TRBV7-8; D ambiguous. The CDR3 covers 15 residues. Germline lookup yields CDR1 SGHVS and CDR2 FQNEAQ. Trimming took off 7 bases at V and 2 bases at J, with 17 bases between the two ends. CDR3 residues: CASNPTNSINTEAFF. In DNA form, the CDR3 reads TGTGCCAGCAACCCTACAAACTCCATAAACACTGAAGCTTTCTTT.

This clonotype was detected a few times. This chain joins TRBV6-1 and TRBJ2-4, with a tentative D call TRBD2 (6 bases). CDR1 is MNHNS, CDR2 SASEGT, per germline. This CDR3 has 15 amino acids. Trimming stripped 7 bases from V and 2 bases from J, with 15 bases between. As DNA, the CDR3 is TGTGCCAGCAACCCGCCGGAGGGGTCCAAAAACATTCAGTACTTC. Translation: CASNPPEGSKNIQYF.

The table lists this clonotype with a few counts. This chain connects TRBV12-3 or TRBV12-4 to TRBJ1-2; TRBD1 matches 11 bases. The trim removed 5 bases at V and 8 bases at J, leaving 10 bases unmatched. CDR3 length equals 15 residues. In DNA form, the CDR3 reads TGTGCCAGCAGTATCGGGACAGGGGGTTATAAGGGCTACACCTTC. Translated, it gives CASSIGTGGYKGYTF.

This clonotype was seen at least ten times. The chain uses TRBV7-3 and TRBJ1-3; 8 positions agree with TRBD1. Germline CDR1 SGHTA, CDR2 FQGTGA. The V and J ends lost 4 bases and 3 bases, in that order; junction bases with no gene match: 2. This CDR3 has 14 amino acids. The CDR3 loop is CASSSTGVGNTIYF. The CDR3 region has the DNA TGTGCCAGCAGCTCGACAGGGGTTGGAAACACCATATATTTT.

This clonotype was counted ten times or more. This chain links TRBV4-3 with TRBJ2-3; D is unresolved. The CDR3 is 16 residues long. The germline CDR1 and CDR2 sequences are LGHNA and YSLEER. V was pared by 4 bases and J by 2 bases, with 16 bases between. The CDR3, as DNA: TGCGCCAGCAGCCTCTCGTGGCTAGGCAACACAGATACGCAGTATTTT. This sequence encodes CASSLSWLGNTDTQYF.

This clonotype was seen a few times. The chain couples TRBV7-6 to TRBJ2-7; D uncertain. The CDR3 is 13 residues long. Germline lookup yields CDR1 SGHVS and CDR2 FNYEAQ. With 1 base removed from V and 6 bases from J, the gap between germline ends came to 10 bases. The CDR3 coding sequence is TGTGCCAGCAGCTTAGGGTCGGGTTCCGAGCAGTACTTC. Translation gives CASSLGSGSEQYF.

This clonotype occurred a few times. This chain uses TRBV7-6 with TRBJ1-2; D remains ambiguous. The ends were cut back, 1 base at V and 7 bases at J, with 19 bases in the middle. Germline V gives CDR1 SGHVS, CDR2 FNYEAQ. This CDR3 is 16 amino acids long. The CDR3 sequence is CASSLGGGRSSGGYTF. The CDR3 coding sequence is TGTGCCAGCAGCTTAGGTGGTGGCAGGTCGTCCGGTGGCTACACCTTC.

The genes are TRBV5-6 and TRBJ2-1; maybe TRBD1 (5 bases). Trimming stripped 5 bases from V and 9 bases from J, with 21 bases between. Germline CDR1 and CDR2: SGHDT and YYEEEE. The CDR3 totals 15 residues. The CDR3 sequence is CASRSWGYNGVEQFF. CDR3 nucleotide sequence: TGTGCCAGCAGGTCCTGGGGCTACAATGGCGTTGAGCAGTTCTTC.

V usage is TRBV13 and J usage is TRBJ2-5; the D is unclear. V lost 1 base and J lost 2, with 11 bases in between. Germline CDR1 reads PRHDT; CDR2 reads FYEKMQ (reference sequence). The CDR3 totals 15 residues. In DNA, the CDR3 is TGTGCCAGCAGCTTAGCCTTAGCTAAACAAGAGACCCAGTACTTC. Translated: CASSLALAKQETQYF.

The CDR3 here is CASSLPGQGSGGLDEQYF. As DNA, the CDR3 is TGTGCCAGCAGCTTACCCGGACAGGGCTCAGGGGGCTTGGACGAGCAGTACTTC. V and J are TRBV11-1 and TRBJ2-7; 8 bases fit TRBD1. V shed 2 bases, J shed 5 bases, and the junction held 17 bases outside the gene matches. The germline gives CDR1 SGHAT, CDR2 FQDESV (reference sequence). The CDR3 has 18 amino acids.

There are a few counts of this clonotype. The CDR3 loop is CSVVAPAGEQYF. CDR3 nucleotides: TGCAGCGTTGTGGCCCCCGCGGGCGAGCAGTACTTC. V is TRBV29-1 and J is TRBJ2-7; possible D gene TRBD2, 5 bases. The V end lost 4 bases, the J end lost 6 bases, and 13 bases lay between the germline ends. CDR1 and CDR2 (germline): SQVTM, ANQGSEA. This CDR3 has 12 amino acids.